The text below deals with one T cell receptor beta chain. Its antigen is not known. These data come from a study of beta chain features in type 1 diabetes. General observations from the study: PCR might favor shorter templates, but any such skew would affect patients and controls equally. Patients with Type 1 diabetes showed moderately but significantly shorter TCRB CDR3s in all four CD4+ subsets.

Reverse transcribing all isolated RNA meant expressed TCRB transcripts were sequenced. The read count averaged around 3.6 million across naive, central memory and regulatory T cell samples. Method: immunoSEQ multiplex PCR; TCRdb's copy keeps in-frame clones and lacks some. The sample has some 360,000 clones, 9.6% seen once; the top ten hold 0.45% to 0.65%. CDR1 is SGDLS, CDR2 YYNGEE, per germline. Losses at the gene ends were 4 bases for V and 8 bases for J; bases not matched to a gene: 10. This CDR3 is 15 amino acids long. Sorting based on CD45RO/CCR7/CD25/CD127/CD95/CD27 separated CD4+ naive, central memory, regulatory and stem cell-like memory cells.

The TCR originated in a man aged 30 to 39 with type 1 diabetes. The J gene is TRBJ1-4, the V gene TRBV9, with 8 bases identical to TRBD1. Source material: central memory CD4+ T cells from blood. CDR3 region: CASSPSGGKGEKLFF. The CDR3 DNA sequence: TGTGCCAGCAGCCCATCAGGGGGCAAAGGGGAAAAACTGTTTTTT.